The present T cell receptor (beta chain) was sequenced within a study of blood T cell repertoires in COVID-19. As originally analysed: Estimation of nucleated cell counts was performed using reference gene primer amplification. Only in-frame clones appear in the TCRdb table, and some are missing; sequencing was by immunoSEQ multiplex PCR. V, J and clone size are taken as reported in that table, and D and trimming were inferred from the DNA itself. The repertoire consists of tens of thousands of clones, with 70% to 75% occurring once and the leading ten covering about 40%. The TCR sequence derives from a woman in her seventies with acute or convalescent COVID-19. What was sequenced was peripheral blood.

The CDR3 bases are TGCGCCAGCAGCCCCGGAGGCAGGATTAATGAAAAACTGTTTTTT. Its protein is CASSPGGRINEKLFF. V is TRBV5-1 and J is TRBJ1-4; D unclear. Deletions cut 4 bases from V and 4 bases from J, with 14 bases between. Germline V lookup: CDR1 SGHRS, CDR2 YFSETQ. This CDR3 contains 15 residues. Full variable domain (missing parts from reference TRBV5-1 and TRBJ1-4): KAGVTQTPRYLIKTRGQQVTLSCSPISGHRSVSWYQQTPGQGLQFLFEYFSETQRNKGNFPGRFSGRQFSNSRSEMNVSTLELGDSALYLCASSPGGRINEKLFFGSGTQLSVL.